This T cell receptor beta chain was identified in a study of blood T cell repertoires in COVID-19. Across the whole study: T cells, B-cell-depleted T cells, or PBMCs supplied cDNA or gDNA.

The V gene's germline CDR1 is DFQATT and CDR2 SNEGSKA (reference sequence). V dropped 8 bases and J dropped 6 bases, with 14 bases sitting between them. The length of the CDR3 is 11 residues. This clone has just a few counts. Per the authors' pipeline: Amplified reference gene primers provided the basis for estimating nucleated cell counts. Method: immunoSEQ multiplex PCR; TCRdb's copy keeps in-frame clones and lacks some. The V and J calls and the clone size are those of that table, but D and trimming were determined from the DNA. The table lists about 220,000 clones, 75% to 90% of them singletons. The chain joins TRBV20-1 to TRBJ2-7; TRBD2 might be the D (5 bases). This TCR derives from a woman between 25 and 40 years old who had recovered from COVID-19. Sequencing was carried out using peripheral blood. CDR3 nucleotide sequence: TGCAGTCCGGGGAGTGGCAGCGAGCAGTACTTC. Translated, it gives CSPGSGSEQYF.